Listed here is a single TCR beta chain. Its antigen is not known. Assay used: immunoSEQ multiplex PCR; TCRdb lists only in-frame clones, some missing. The sample includes approximately 84,000 clones, around 82% of them seen just once. This specimen belongs to a study of T cell responses to AZD1222 COVID-19 vaccine. Points from the study as a whole: Unmutated regions of variants are reportedly targeted by nearly half of spike-specific TCRs.

V was shortened by 3 bases and J by 4 bases, with 7 bases between the two germline ends. The V gene's germline CDR1 is LNHNV and CDR2 YYDKDF (reference sequence). The CDR3 loop spans 13 amino acids. The source of this sequence is an adult who received the AZD1222 COVID-19 vaccine. Source: peripheral blood, taken 28 days after the second AZD1222 dose. The J gene is TRBJ1-5, the V gene TRBV15; D gene unclear. CDR3 region: CATSSPGNQPQHF. As DNA, the CDR3 is TGTGCCACCAGCAGTCCTGGGAATCAGCCCCAGCATTTT. Full variable domain (rest looked up from reference TRBV15 and TRBJ1-5): DAMVIQNPRYQVTQFGKPVTLSCSQTLNHNVMYWYQQKSSQAPKLLFHYYDKDFNNEADTPDNFQSRRPNTSFCFLDIRSPGLGDTAMYLCATSSPGNQPQHFGDGTRLSIL.